A selection of T cell receptor beta chains follows, all from one sample in a study of blood T cell repertoires in COVID-19. Data came from immunoSEQ multiplex PCR; TCRdb stores just in-frame clones and leaves some out. Altogether fewer than 40,000 clones are present, roughly 87% being singletons, with the ten largest covering under 30%. Sequencing used peripheral blood. Every receptor here comes from a man aged 80 or over with acute or convalescent COVID-19. The CDR3 runs from the conserved cysteine through the conserved F or W. D genes are given only for firm matches. Not every row has a clone size; where given, it reads once, few, many or a size class.

v_call	d_call	j_call	clone_size	cdr3_aa	cdr3_nt
TRBV4-1	-	TRBJ2-7	-	CASSQPRGEQYF	TGCGCCAGCAGCCAACCCCGGGGCGAGCAGTACTTC
TRBV4-2	TRBD1	TRBJ1-4	-	CASSTDLTGGTEKLFF	TGTGCCAGCAGCACCGACCTGACAGGGGGAACGGAAAAACTGTTTTTT
TRBV5-5	TRBD1	TRBJ2-3	-	CASSSGDRTTQYF	TGTGCCAGCAGCTCCGGGGACAGAACGACGCAGTATTTT
TRBV29-1	-	TRBJ1-5	-	CSVVESSAANQPQHF	TGCAGCGTTGTCGAGTCCTCTGCCGCCAATCAGCCCCAGCATTTT
TRBV30	-	TRBJ1-2	-	CAWSALGRANTF	TGTGCCTGGAGCGCTCTAGGCCGAGCCAACACCTTC
TRBV2	-	TRBJ1-2	-	CASSLAPASYGYTF	TGTGCCAGCAGTTTAGCTCCCGCTAGCTATGGCTACACCTTC
TRBV3-1/TRBV3-2	TRBD2	TRBJ2-3	-	CASSQDRTSPPQYF	TGTGCCAGCAGCCAAGATAGGACTAGCCCCCCGCAGTATTTT
TRBV28	-	TRBJ1-2	-	CASTQGGVNGYTF	TGTGCCAGCACACAGGGAGGGGTCAATGGCTACACCTTC
TRBV5-1	TRBD2	TRBJ2-1	-	CASSLRALAGSYNEQFF	TGCGCCAGCAGCTTGAGGGCCCTAGCGGGGTCCTACAATGAGCAGTTCTTC
TRBV19	TRBD2	TRBJ2-3	-	CASRSGGGMDTQYF	TGTGCCAGTAGGAGCGGGGGAGGGATGGATACGCAGTATTTT
TRBV3-1/TRBV3-2	TRBD1	TRBJ1-1	few	CASSQDGTASTDTEAFF	TGTGCCAGCAGCCAAGACGGGACAGCCTCCACGGACACTGAAGCTTTCTTT
TRBV5-1	TRBD2	TRBJ2-7	-	CASSSWAGRDEQYF	TGCGCCAGCAGCTCCTGGGCCGGGAGGGACGAGCAGTACTTC
TRBV7-8	TRBD1	TRBJ2-7	-	CASSRGQGENEQYF	TGTGCCAGCAGCCGGGGACAGGGAGAGAACGAGCAGTACTTC
TRBV28	TRBD2	TRBJ2-2	-	CASSLVPGGTGELFF	TGTGCCAGCAGTTTAGTGCCGGGGGGCACCGGGGAGCTGTTTTTT
TRBV6-2/TRBV6-3	-	TRBJ2-7	-	CASSFTGTYEQYF	TGTGCCAGCAGTTTCACAGGAACCTACGAGCAGTACTTC
TRBV6-1	TRBD2	TRBJ2-1	-	CASSATSGSSYNEQFF	TGTGCCAGCAGTGCCACTAGCGGGAGCTCCTACAATGAGCAGTTCTTC
TRBV11-2	-	TRBJ2-1	-	CASSFTSYNEQFF	TGTGCCAGCAGCTTTACTTCCTACAATGAGCAGTTCTTC
TRBV2	-	TRBJ1-6	-	CASSRDTVNSPLHF	TGTGCCAGCTCCCGGGACACAGTGAATTCACCCCTCCACTTT
TRBV4-2	-	TRBJ2-1	-	CASSPSPERDNEQFF	TGTGCCAGCAGCCCCAGTCCGGAGAGAGACAATGAGCAGTTCTTC
TRBV18	TRBD1	TRBJ1-2	-	CASSPETGGNYGYTF	TGTGCCAGCTCACCAGAAACAGGGGGCAACTATGGCTACACCTTC
TRBV6-4	-	TRBJ2-5	once	CASSKTGQETQYF	TGTGCCAGCAGTAAAACAGGCCAAGAGACCCAGTACTTC
TRBV6-5	TRBD2	TRBJ2-5	few	CASTDTSGSGETQYF	TGTGCCAGCACCGATACTAGCGGGAGTGGGGAGACCCAGTACTTC
TRBV3-1/TRBV3-2	-	TRBJ2-7	-	CASSQDRGGYEQYF	TGTGCCAGCAGCCAAGATCGAGGGGGTTACGAGCAGTACTTC
TRBV7-9	-	TRBJ1-4	-	CASSYETGGNEKLFF	TGTGCCAGCAGCTATGAGACGGGGGGCAATGAAAAACTGTTTTTT
TRBV6-6	-	TRBJ1-5	-	CASSVRGYQPQHF	TGTGCCAGCAGTGTCAGGGGTTATCAGCCCCAGCATTTT
TRBV7-8	TRBD1	TRBJ2-1	-	CASSDRVFGNEQFF	TGTGCCAGCAGCGACAGGGTGTTCGGTAATGAGCAGTTCTTC
TRBV3-1/TRBV3-2	-	TRBJ1-3	-	CASSRQESGNTIYF	TGTGCCAGCAGCCGACAGGAGTCTGGAAACACCATATATTTT
TRBV11-2	TRBD1	TRBJ2-2	-	CASTPQGTGHTGELFF	TGTGCCAGCACCCCTCAGGGGACAGGGCACACCGGGGAGCTGTTTTTT
TRBV5-8	TRBD1	TRBJ1-1	-	CASSFDGTGLGRTEAFF	TGTGCCAGCAGCTTCGACGGGACAGGGTTGGGTCGGACTGAAGCTTTCTTT
TRBV18	-	TRBJ2-7	-	CASSPSGLYEQYF	TGTGCCAGCTCACCCTCGGGACTCTACGAGCAGTACTTC
TRBV6-1	TRBD2	TRBJ2-7	-	CASSELAGYDEQYF	TGTGCCAGCAGTGAACTAGCGGGATACGACGAGCAGTACTTC
TRBV27	TRBD2	TRBJ2-7	-	CASSRLAGGLHEQYF	TGTGCCAGCAGTAGACTAGCGGGAGGTCTCCACGAGCAGTACTTC
TRBV6-1	-	TRBJ1-5	-	CASSERGWGNQPQHF	TGTGCCAGCAGTGAGCGAGGTTGGGGCAATCAGCCCCAGCATTTT
TRBV25-1	TRBD1	TRBJ2-7	-	CASSPGQGSYEQYF	TGTGCCAGCAGTCCGGGACAGGGCTCCTACGAGCAGTACTTC
TRBV1	-	TRBJ2-7	-	CTSSQRTLQLGEQYF	TGCACCAGCAGCCAGCGGACATTACAACTGGGGGAGCAGTACTTC
TRBV3-1/TRBV3-2	TRBD2	TRBJ2-5	-	CASSQESAGGEETQYF	TGTGCCAGCAGCCAAGAGTCAGCGGGAGGTGAGGAGACCCAGTACTTC
TRBV7-2	-	TRBJ1-3	-	CASSLAWSSGNTIYF	TGTGCCAGCAGCTTAGCTTGGAGCTCTGGAAACACCATATATTTT